This passage covers 5 T cell receptor beta chains from one sample sequenced in a study of graft-versus-host responses after intestinal transplantation. Clones were read by immunoSEQ multiplex PCR, and TCRdb kept only the in-frame ones, dropping some. The data show some 100,000 clones, just under 95% seen once. Which antigens these TCRs recognize remains unknown. This material consisted of unstimulated CD8+ T cells sorted from spleen or lymph node cells, taken before transplant. Receptor source: a human donor who was the organ donor for an intestinal transplant.

The J gene is TRBJ2-3, the V gene TRBV7-9, with a tentative D call TRBD2 (6 bases). The CDR3 is made up of 16 amino acids. The germline gives CDR1 SEHNR, CDR2 FQNEAQ (reference sequence). Trimming removed 5 bases from V and 8 bases from J, with 23 bases in between. This CDR3 is CASSPPGLAPLITQYF. CDR3 sequence (DNA): TGTGCCAGCAGCCCACCCGGGCTAGCGCCTCTTATTACGCAGTATTTT. The variable domain in full, completed from reference TRBV7-9 and TRBJ2-3, reads DTGVSQNPRHKITKRGQNVTFRCDPISEHNRLYWYRQTLGQGPEFLTYFQNEAQLEKSRLLSDRFSAERPKGSFSTLEIQRTEQGDSAMYLCASSPPGLAPLITQYFGPGTRLTVL.

This chain joins TRBV9 and TRBJ2-3; 10 nucleotides agree with TRBD2. With 3 bases clipped from V and 2 bases from J, the junction kept 6 bases outside the gene matches. Per the germline V gene, CDR1 is SGDLS and CDR2 is YYNGEE. The CDR3 loop spans 16 amino acids. The CDR3 loop reads CASSGRTSGNTDTQYF. CDR3 coding DNA: TGTGCCAGCAGCGGGAGGACTAGCGGCAACACAGATACGCAGTATTTT.

The chain has TRBV27 and TRBJ2-7, with D possibly matching TRBD1 (6 bases). There are 11 residues in the CDR3. V was pared by 4 bases and J by 7 bases, with 8 bases between. Germline CDR1 reads MNHEY; CDR2 reads SMNVEV (reference sequence). CDR3 nucleotides: TGTGCCAGCAGTTCCCAGGGGGAGCAGTACTTC. This sequence encodes CASSSQGEQYF.

This chain connects TRBV10-1 to TRBJ1-1; tentatively, D is TRBD1 (5 bases). Between the trimmed V and J ends, which lost 8 bases and 4 bases, there was a span of 14 bases. The CDR3 runs 13 residues. CDR1 is WNHNN and CDR2 is SYGVQD in the germline V gene (reference sequence). CDR3 in DNA: TGCGCCAGCGGGAGGGCAGGGAGCACTGAAGCTTTCTTT. Translating gives CASGRAGSTEAFF.

The chain joins TRBV4-1 to TRBJ1-3, with a weak D call TRBD1 (5 bases). Germline V lookup: CDR1 MGHRA, CDR2 YSYEKL. CDR3 length: 16 amino acids. The V and J ends lost 2 bases and 0 bases respectively, with 11 bases between them. In nucleotides, the CDR3 is TGCGCCAGCAGCCAACCAAGGGGTCACTCTGGAAACACCATATATTTT. This codes for CASSQPRGHSGNTIYF.